The 26 T cell receptor beta chains below all came from one sample that was sequenced in a study of CD8+ T cells in alopecia areata. Sequencing templates came from extracted RNA that was reverse transcribed into cDNA. Assay: immunoSEQ multiplex PCR; the TCRdb copy retains only in-frame clones and omits some. The table lists under 350,000 clones, roughly 60% of them singletons, with over 1.5% in the top ten. The treatment was: oral pan-JAK inhibitor, 5-10 mg twice daily. This material consisted of CD4+ T cells sorted from blood, taken at week 24, from a patient treated with tofacitinib. These receptors came from a human donor with alopecia areata.

Regarding this clone: Distinct nucleotide sequences in the sample also encode this CDR3. This rearrangement joins TRBV28 to TRBJ2-5; D uncertain. Germline CDR1 and CDR2: MDHEN and SYDVKM. This CDR3 comprises 11 residues. V gave up 5 bases and J gave up 5 bases, with 6 bases separating them. This CDR3 reads CASSLRETQYF. The DNA of the CDR3 is TGTGCCAGCAGTCTCCGCGAGACCCAGTACTTC.

The genes are TRBV7-9 and TRBJ2-7; TRBD1 or TRBD2 may be the D gene (5 bases each). The CDR3 consists of 15 residues. The V and J ends lost 5 bases and 3 bases respectively, with 17 bases between them. The germline V gene has CDR1 SEHNR and CDR2 FQNEAQ (reference sequence). CDR3 sequence (DNA): TGTGCCAGCAGCCCTATAACGGGACGGAACTACGAGCAGTACTTC. It encodes CASSPITGRNYEQYF.

V and J are TRBV5-1 and TRBJ2-2; possibly TRBD2 for D (6 bases). The CDR3 contains 16 residues. Trimming cost V 0 bases and J 3 bases, with 12 bases left between them. Per the germline V gene, CDR1 is SGHRS and CDR2 is YFSETQ. The chain's CDR3 is CASSLVGGDHTGELFF. In DNA, the CDR3 is TGCGCCAGCAGCTTGGTAGGAGGGGACCACACCGGGGAGCTGTTTTTT.

J is TRBJ2-1 and V is TRBV30; D uncertain. Trimming pared 0 bases from V and 9 bases from J, leaving 15 bases between. CDR1 is GTSNPN, CDR2 SVGIG, per germline (reference sequence). The CDR3 has 14 residues. The CDR3 sequence is CAWSVRFSQVEQFF. For the CDR3, the DNA is TGTGCCTGGAGTGTACGGTTTAGTCAGGTTGAGCAGTTCTTC.

This chain uses TRBV7-2 with TRBJ1-1; 10 bases are a match to TRBD1. Germline loops: CDR1 SGHTA, CDR2 FQGNSA. CDR3 length: 14 amino acids. The J segment lost 4 bases and the V segment lost 6 bases, leaving 5 bases of the junction unmatched. The CDR3 region has the DNA TGTGCCAGCAGACATGACAGGGGGCCCACTGAAGCTTTCTTT. The encoded protein is CASRHDRGPTEAFF. Using reference TRBV7-2 and TRBJ1-1 for the parts outside the CDR3, the full variable domain is GAGVSQSPSNKVTEKGKDVELRCDPISGHTALYWYRQSLGQGLEFLIYFQGNSAPDKSGLPSDRFSAERTGGSVSTLTIQRTQQEDSAVYLCASRHDRGPTEAFFGQGTRLTVV.

This chain links TRBV28 with TRBJ2-5; D is undetermined. Trimming left V 7 bases short and J 4 bases short, with 7 bases between. The CDR3 spans 11 residues. Germline V lookup: CDR1 MDHEN, CDR2 SYDVKM. The CDR3 bases are TGTGCCAGCACCCCTGGAGAGACCCAGTACTTC. As protein: CASTPGETQYF.

The V and J genes are TRBV27 and TRBJ1-2; 9 nucleotides align to TRBD1. Losses at the gene ends were 6 bases for V and 6 bases for J; bases not matched to a gene: 5. Germline assignment: CDR1 MNHEY and CDR2 SMNVEV (reference sequence). This CDR3 has 13 residues. Written as DNA, the CDR3 is TGTGCCAGCAGATTCACAGGGGGCCATGGCTACACCTTC. Encoded protein: CASRFTGGHGYTF.

The chain recombines TRBV28 with TRBJ1-2; D call uncertain. V lost 1 base and J lost 6, with 9 bases in between. The CDR3 is 13 amino acids. Germline V gene lookup returns CDR1 MDHEN and CDR2 SYDVKM. CDR3 coding DNA: TGTGCCAGCAGTTTATACGGGCGGGATGGCTACACCTTC. Translation gives CASSLYGRDGYTF.

The V gene is TRBV6-5, the J gene TRBJ2-1, with D maybe TRBD1 (6 bases). From germline, CDR1 is MNHEY and CDR2 SVGAGI. V lost 5 bases to trimming and J lost 15 bases, with 17 bases between them. The CDR3 covers 12 residues. The CDR3 spells CASSPDRYNRFF. In DNA, the CDR3 is TGTGCCAGCAGTCCCGACAGGTATAATCGGTTCTTC.

This clone was picked up a small number of times. The genes are TRBV29-1 and TRBJ2-7; D might be TRBD2 (5 bases). This CDR3 is 15 amino acids long. In germline, CDR1 is SQVTM, CDR2 ANQGSEA. Trimming left V 1 base short and J 1 base short, with 14 bases between. CDR3 coding DNA: TGCAGCGTTGAAGTCTTGGACTTCGGATCCTACGAGCAGTACTTC. The encoded protein is CSVEVLDFGSYEQYF.

This chain joins TRBV28 and TRBJ2-4; no clear D. This CDR3 has 16 amino acids. Germline V CDR1 and CDR2: MDHEN, SYDVKM. Trimming pared 2 bases from V and 1 base from J, leaving 12 bases between. As DNA, the CDR3 is TGTGCCAGCAGTTTAAGGCAGCTGGGCGCCAAAAACATTCAGTACTTC. Translated, it gives CASSLRQLGAKNIQYF.

In regard to this clone: Other DNA variants within this sample encode the same CDR3. The chain links TRBV6-5 to TRBJ2-2; the D is unclear. CDR3 length: 14 residues. Germline lookup yields CDR1 MNHEY and CDR2 SVGAGI. V lost 2 bases, J lost 5 bases, and 9 bases lay in between. CDR3 DNA sequence: TGTGCCAGCAGTTACCGAGGCAATACCGGGGAGCTGTTTTTT. It yields the protein CASSYRGNTGELFF.

The gene calls are TRBV15 and TRBJ2-5; 8 bases are shared with TRBD2. V shed 4 bases, J shed 5 bases, and the junction held 9 bases outside the gene matches. Germline assignment: CDR1 LNHNV and CDR2 YYDKDF (reference sequence). This CDR3 contains 15 residues. The CDR3, as DNA: TGTGCCACCAGCAAACCGGGACTAGATTGGGAGACCCAGTACTTC. This gives the protein CATSKPGLDWETQYF.

Regarding this clone: An end of the junction does not agree with germline; a read error may underlie this. CDR3 region: CASSLSSGEQETQYF. CDR3 DNA: TGTGCTAGCAGCTTATCTAGCGGGGAGCAAGAGACCCAGTACTTC. This chain connects TRBV7-7 to TRBJ2-5; TRBD2 aligns across 9 bases. This CDR3 spans 15 amino acids. The germline V gene encodes CDR1 SSHAT and CDR2 FNYEAQ (reference sequence).

V usage is TRBV7-2 and J usage is TRBJ1-2; tentatively, D is TRBD1 (5 bases). Per germline, CDR1 SGHTA and CDR2 FQGNSA. The V gene lost 3 bases and the J gene lost 6 bases, with 11 bases spanning the gap. This CDR3 is 13 amino acids long. The CDR3 spells CASSFYSRDGYTF. The CDR3, as DNA: TGTGCCAGCAGCTTTTACAGCAGGGATGGCTACACCTTC.

In its sample, this clone was seen a few times. The genes are TRBV4-1 and TRBJ2-1; D ambiguous. With 0 bases removed from V and 0 bases from J, the gap between germline ends came to 12 bases. Per the germline V gene, CDR1 is MGHRA and CDR2 is YSYEKL. CDR3 length equals 17 residues. The CDR3 reads CASSQETGSRSYNEQFF. The CDR3 DNA sequence: TGCGCCAGCAGCCAAGAAACCGGGTCGCGCTCCTACAATGAGCAGTTCTTC.

This chain connects TRBV2 to TRBJ1-2, with 9 bases identical to TRBD1. The CDR3 runs to 13 residues. CDR1 is SNHLY, CDR2 FYNNEI, per germline. Germline trimming cut 5 bases from V and 7 bases from J; bases unmatched to any gene: 5. DNA for the CDR3: TGTGCCAGCAGTACCGGGACAGGGAGTGGCTACACCTTC. Translating gives CASSTGTGSGYTF.

This chain connects TRBV30 to TRBJ2-1, with a possible D match to TRBD2 (5 bases). This CDR3 has 15 residues. Trimming removed 2 bases from V and 6 bases from J, with 17 bases in between. CDR1 is GTSNPN and CDR2 is SVGIG in the germline V gene (reference sequence). CDR3 amino acids: CAWSLRGSFLNEQFF. The CDR3 nucleotides are TGTGCCTGGAGTCTCCGGGGTTCCTTCCTCAATGAGCAGTTCTTC.

The CDR3 here is CASSHPQGNIQYF. For the CDR3, the DNA is TGTGCCAGCAGCCACCCACAGGGGAACATTCAGTACTTC. This sequence joins TRBV7-2 and TRBJ2-4, with 7 bases fitting TRBD1. Losses at the gene ends were 5 bases for V and 7 bases for J; bases not matched to a gene: 5. CDR3 size: 13 residues. Germline lookup yields CDR1 SGHTA and CDR2 FQGNSA.

The gene calls are TRBV11-2 and TRBJ2-2; D might be TRBD1 (6 bases). The CDR3 contains 16 residues. Germline V gene sequence: CDR1 SGHAT, CDR2 FQNNGV. The ends were cut back, 0 bases at V and 0 bases at J, with 8 bases in the middle. This CDR3 reads CASSLEGHANTGELFF. Here the CDR3 DNA reads TGTGCCAGCAGCTTAGAGGGACATGCGAACACCGGGGAGCTGTTTTTT.

The rearrangement joins TRBV14 to TRBJ2-7, with D hard to call. Trimming stripped 0 bases from V and 6 bases from J, with 21 bases between. In germline, CDR1 is SGHDN, CDR2 FVKESK. The CDR3 has 17 residues. CDR3 nucleotide sequence: TGTGCCAGCAGCCAAGAACGACCGTGGGGTTATACCTCCGAGCAGTACTTC. As protein: CASSQERPWGYTSEQYF.

The rearrangement joins TRBV4-1 to TRBJ1-1; no clear D gene. This CDR3 comprises 14 residues. Germline V lookup: CDR1 MGHRA, CDR2 YSYEKL. V lost 5 bases to trimming and J lost 0 bases, with 10 bases between them. In nucleotides, the CDR3 is TGCGCCAGCAGCAAAGGTTTTATGAACACTGAAGCTTTCTTT. Residues: CASSKGFMNTEAFF.

This clone was seen once. The gene calls are TRBV18 and TRBJ2-1, with D tentatively TRBD2 (5 bases). The CDR3 has 13 amino acids. Germline CDR1 KGHSH, CDR2 LQKENI. V lost 3 bases and J 5 bases, leaving 8 bases between the germline ends. The CDR3 sequence is CASSPGLDNEQFF. DNA for the CDR3: TGTGCCAGCTCACCCGGACTTGACAATGAGCAGTTCTTC.

This clone has more than one count but fewer than ten. The chain couples TRBV29-1 to TRBJ1-2; 7 bases fit TRBD1. Germline values: CDR1 SQVTM, CDR2 ANQGSEA. Trimming cost V 7 bases and J 9 bases; bases outside gene matches: 8. The CDR3 totals 11 residues. In DNA form, the CDR3 reads TGCAGCGGTCTCGACAGGGCACGCTACACCTTC. Protein: CSGLDRARYTF.

The rearrangement joins TRBV7-9 to TRBJ1-1; tentative D call: TRBD1 (6 bases). The V end lost 5 bases, the J end lost 6 bases, and 13 bases lay between the germline ends. Germline assignment: CDR1 SEHNR and CDR2 FQNEAQ (reference sequence). CDR3 length: 13 residues. CDR3 in amino acids: CASSLGGPAEAFF. CDR3 coding DNA: TGTGCCAGCAGCCTCGGGGGGCCCGCTGAAGCTTTCTTT.

The V call is TRBV9, the J call TRBJ2-2; TRBD2 is a possible D gene (6 bases). Per germline, CDR1 SGDLS and CDR2 YYNGEE. The CDR3 has 15 residues. Trimming removed 0 bases from V and 6 bases from J, with 12 bases in between. The CDR3 spells CASSVAGTPPGELFF. CDR3 coding DNA: TGTGCCAGCAGCGTAGCTGGGACTCCCCCCGGGGAGCTGTTTTTT.